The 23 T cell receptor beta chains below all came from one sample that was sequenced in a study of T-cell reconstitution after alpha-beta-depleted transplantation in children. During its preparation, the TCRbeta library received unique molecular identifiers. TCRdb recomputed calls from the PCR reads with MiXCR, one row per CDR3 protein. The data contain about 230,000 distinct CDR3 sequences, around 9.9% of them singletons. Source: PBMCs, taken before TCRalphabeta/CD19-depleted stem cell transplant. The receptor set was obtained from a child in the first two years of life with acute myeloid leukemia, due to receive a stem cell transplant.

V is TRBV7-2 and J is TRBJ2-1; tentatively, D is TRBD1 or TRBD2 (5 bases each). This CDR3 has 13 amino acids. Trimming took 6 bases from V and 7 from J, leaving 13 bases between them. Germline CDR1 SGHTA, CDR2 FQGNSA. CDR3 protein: CASRDRDRNEQFF. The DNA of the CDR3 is TGTGCCAGCAGAGACCGGGACCGAAATGAGCAGTTCTTC.

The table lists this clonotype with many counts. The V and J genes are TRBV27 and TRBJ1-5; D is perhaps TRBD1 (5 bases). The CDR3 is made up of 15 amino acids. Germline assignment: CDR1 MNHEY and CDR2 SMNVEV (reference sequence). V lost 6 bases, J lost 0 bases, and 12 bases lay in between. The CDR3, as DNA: TGTGCCAGCAGACCGGGACCGTATAGCAATCAGCCCCAGCATTTT. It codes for CASRPGPYSNQPQHF.

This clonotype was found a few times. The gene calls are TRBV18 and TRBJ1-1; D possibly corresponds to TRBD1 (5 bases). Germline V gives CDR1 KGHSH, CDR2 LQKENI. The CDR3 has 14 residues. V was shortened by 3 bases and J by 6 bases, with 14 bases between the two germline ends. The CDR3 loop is CASSPPLGTPEAFF. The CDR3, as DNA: TGTGCCAGCTCACCGCCTTTAGGGACCCCTGAAGCTTTCTTT.

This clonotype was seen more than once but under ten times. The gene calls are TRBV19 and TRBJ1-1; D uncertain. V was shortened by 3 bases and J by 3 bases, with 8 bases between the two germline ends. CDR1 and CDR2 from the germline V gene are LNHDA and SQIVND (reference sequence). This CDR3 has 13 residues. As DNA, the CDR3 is TGTGCCAGTAGTATGGTGAGTTACACTGAAGCTTTCTTT. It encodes CASSMVSYTEAFF.

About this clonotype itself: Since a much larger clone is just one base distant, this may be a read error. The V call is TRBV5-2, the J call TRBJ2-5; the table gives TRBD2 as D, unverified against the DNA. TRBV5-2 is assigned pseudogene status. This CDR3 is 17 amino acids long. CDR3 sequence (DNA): TGTGCCAGGAGCTCCGGAGTACGCGGGAGTAGAATAGAGACCCAGTACTTC. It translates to CARSSGVRGSRIETQYF.

For the CDR3, the DNA is TGTGCCAGCAGACTCTCTAGCGGGTGGGCCAATGAGCAGTTCTTC. It specifies CASRLSSGWANEQFF. The V gene is TRBV6-1, the J gene TRBJ2-1; TRBD2 matches at 8 bases. CDR1 is MNHNS, CDR2 SASEGT, per germline. Trimming removed 6 bases from V and 6 bases from J; junction bases left unmatched: 10. There are 15 residues in the CDR3.

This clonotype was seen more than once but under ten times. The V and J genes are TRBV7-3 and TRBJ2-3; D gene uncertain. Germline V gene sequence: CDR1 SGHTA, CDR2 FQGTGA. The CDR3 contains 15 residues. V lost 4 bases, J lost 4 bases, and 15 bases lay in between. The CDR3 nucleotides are TGTGCCAGCAGCTCCGGGTTTACTCTCGCAGATACGCAGTATTTT. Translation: CASSSGFTLADTQYF.

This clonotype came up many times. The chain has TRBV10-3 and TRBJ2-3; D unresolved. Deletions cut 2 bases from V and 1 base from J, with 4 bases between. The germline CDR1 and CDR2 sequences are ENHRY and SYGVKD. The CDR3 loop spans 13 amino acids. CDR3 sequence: CAISEIGTDTQYF. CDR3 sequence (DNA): TGTGCCATCAGTGAGATAGGCACAGATACGCAGTATTTT.

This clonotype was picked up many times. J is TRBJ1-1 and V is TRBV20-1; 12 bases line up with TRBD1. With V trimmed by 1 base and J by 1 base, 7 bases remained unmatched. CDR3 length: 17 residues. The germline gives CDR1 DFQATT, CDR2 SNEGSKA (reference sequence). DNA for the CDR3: TGCAGTGCTAGAGCTGGGACAGGGGGCCGGGGGAACACTGAAGCTTTCTTT. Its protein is CSARAGTGGRGNTEAFF.

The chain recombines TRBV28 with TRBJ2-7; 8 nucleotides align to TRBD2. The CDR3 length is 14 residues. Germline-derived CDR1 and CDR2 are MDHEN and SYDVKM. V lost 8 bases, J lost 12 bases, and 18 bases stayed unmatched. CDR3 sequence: CASYSSGRDKKGYF. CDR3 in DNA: TGTGCCAGCTACTCAAGCGGGAGAGACAAGAAAGGGTACTTC.

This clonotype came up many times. The CDR3 coding sequence is TGCATCGGGGGGGATGATGGCTACACCTTC. Encoded protein: CIGGDDGYTF. The chain links TRBV29-1 to TRBJ1-2; D may be TRBD1 (5 bases). Per germline, CDR1 SQVTM and CDR2 ANQGSEA. The length of the CDR3 is 10 residues.

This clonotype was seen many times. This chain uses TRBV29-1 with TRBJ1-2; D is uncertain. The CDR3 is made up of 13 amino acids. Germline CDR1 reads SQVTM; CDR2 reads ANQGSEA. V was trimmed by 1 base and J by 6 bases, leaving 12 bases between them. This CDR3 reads CSVEGRDRDGYTF. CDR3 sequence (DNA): TGCAGCGTTGAAGGGCGAGATAGGGATGGCTACACCTTC.

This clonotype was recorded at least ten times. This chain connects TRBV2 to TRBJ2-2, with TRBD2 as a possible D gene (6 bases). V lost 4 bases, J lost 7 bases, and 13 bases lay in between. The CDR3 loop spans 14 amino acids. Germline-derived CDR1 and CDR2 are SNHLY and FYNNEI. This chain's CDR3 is CASSARGGIGELFF. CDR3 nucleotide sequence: TGTGCCAGCAGTGCAAGGGGCGGGATCGGGGAGCTGTTTTTT. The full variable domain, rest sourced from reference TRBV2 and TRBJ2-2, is EPEVTQTPSHQVTQMGQEVILRCVPISNHLYFYWYRQILGQKVEFLVSFYNNEISEKSEIFDDQFSVERPDGSNFTLKIRSTKLEDSAMYFCASSARGGIGELFFGEGSRLTVL.

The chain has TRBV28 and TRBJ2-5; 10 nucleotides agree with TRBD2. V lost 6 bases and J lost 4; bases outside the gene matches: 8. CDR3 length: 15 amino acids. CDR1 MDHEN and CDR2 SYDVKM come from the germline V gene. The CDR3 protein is CASSGSGGAGETQYF. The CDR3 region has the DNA TGTGCCAGCAGCGGGAGCGGGGGGGCCGGAGAGACCCAGTACTTC.

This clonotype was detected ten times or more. The CDR3 loop is CASRRSGSSTDTQYF. The CDR3 nucleotides are TGTGCCAGCAGACGAAGCGGGTCTAGCACAGATACGCAGTATTTT. The chain employs TRBV12-3 or TRBV12-4 and TRBJ2-3; TRBD2 might be the D (6 bases). V lost 6 bases and J lost 0, with 13 bases in between. The CDR3 contains 15 residues.

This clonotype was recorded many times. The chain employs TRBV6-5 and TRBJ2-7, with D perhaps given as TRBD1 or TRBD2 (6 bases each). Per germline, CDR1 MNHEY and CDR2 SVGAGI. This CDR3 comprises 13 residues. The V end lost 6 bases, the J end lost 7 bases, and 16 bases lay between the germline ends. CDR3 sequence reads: CASSSPGAREQYF. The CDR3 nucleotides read TGTGCCAGCAGCTCGCCGGGGGCGAGGGAGCAGTACTTC.

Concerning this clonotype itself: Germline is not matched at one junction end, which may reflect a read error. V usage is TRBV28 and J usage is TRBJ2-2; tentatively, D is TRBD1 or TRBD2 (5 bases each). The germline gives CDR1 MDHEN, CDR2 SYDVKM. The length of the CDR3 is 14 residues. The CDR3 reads CASSPGRYTGELFF. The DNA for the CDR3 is TGCGCCAGCAGCCCGGGGCGCTACACCGGGGAGCTGTTTTTT. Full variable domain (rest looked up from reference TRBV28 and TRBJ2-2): DVKVTQSSRYLVKRTGEKVFLECVQDMDHENMFWYRQDPGLGLRLIYFSYDVKMKEKGDIPEGYSVSREKKERFSLILESASTNQTSMYLCASSPGRYTGELFFGEGSRLTVL.

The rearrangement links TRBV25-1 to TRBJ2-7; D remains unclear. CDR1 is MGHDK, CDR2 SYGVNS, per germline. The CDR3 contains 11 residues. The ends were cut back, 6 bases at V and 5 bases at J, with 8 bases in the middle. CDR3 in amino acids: CASRLSHEQYF. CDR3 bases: TGTGCCAGCAGACTTAGCCACGAGCAGTACTTC.

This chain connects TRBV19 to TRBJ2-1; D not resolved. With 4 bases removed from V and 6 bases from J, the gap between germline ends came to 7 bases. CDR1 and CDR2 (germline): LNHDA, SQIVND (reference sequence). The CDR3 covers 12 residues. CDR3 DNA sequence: TGTGCCAGTAGTAGGGCAGGCAATGAGCAGTTCTTC. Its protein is CASSRAGNEQFF.

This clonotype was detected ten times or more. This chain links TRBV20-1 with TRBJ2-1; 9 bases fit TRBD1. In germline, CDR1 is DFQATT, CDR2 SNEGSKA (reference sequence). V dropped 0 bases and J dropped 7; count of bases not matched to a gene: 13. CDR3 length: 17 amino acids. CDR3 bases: TGCAGTGCTAGAGAATACCTAAACAGGGGGCGGGTAAATGAGCAGTTCTTC. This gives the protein CSAREYLNRGRVNEQFF.

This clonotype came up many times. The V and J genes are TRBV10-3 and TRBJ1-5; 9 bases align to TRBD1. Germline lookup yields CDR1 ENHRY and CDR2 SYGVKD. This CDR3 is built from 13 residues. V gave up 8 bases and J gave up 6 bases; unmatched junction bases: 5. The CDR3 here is CAIRQGESQPQHF. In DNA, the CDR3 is TGTGCCATCCGACAGGGGGAGAGTCAGCCCCAGCATTTT.

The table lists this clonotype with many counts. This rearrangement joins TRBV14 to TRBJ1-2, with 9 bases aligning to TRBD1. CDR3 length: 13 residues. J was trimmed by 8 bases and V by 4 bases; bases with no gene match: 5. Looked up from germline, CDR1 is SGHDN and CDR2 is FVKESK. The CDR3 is CASSPGTGRGYTF. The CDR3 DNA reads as TGTGCCAGCAGCCCGGGGACAGGGAGGGGCTACACCTTC.

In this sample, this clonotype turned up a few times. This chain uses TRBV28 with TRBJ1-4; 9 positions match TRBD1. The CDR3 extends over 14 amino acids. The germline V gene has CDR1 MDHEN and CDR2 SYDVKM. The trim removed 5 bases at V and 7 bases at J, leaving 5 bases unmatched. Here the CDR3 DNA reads TGTGCCAGCAGTCGGGACAGGGAGGGTGAAAAACTGTTTTTT. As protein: CASSRDREGEKLFF.